The source of this T cell receptor beta chain is a study of T cell responses to AZD1222 COVID-19 vaccine. The CDR3 covers 14 residues. Per germline, CDR1 SGHRS and CDR2 YFSETQ. V was shortened by 1 base and J by 6 bases, with 12 bases between the two germline ends. Profiling relied on immunoSEQ multiplex PCR, and the TCRdb table lists in-frame clones only, not all of them. The table lists 150,000 or so clones, approximately 90% of them singletons. This receptor was identified in an adult in good health. Sequenced material: peripheral blood, taken on day 0 of AZD1222 vaccination. This sequence joins TRBV5-1 and TRBJ2-3, with D tentatively TRBD2 (6 bases). This CDR3 reads CASSLTGGGDTQYF. In DNA, the CDR3 is TGCGCCAGCAGCTTGACCGGGGGAGGCGATACGCAGTATTTT. The full variable domain, its missing parts supplied by reference TRBV5-1 and TRBJ2-3, is KAGVTQTPRYLIKTRGQQVTLSCSPISGHRSVSWYQQTPGQGLQFLFEYFSETQRNKGNFPGRFSGRQFSNSRSEMNVSTLELGDSALYLCASSLTGGGDTQYFGPGTRLTVL.